This T cell receptor (beta chain) was recovered during a study of follicular helper T cells after annual influenza vaccination. Study overall: Sampling occurred days 0, 7 and 28 after each influenza vaccination. Overall study results and limits: Most later recoveries of Day 7 ICOS+CD38+ clones were ICOS-CD38- cTfh. Just roughly 9-23% of cells analyzed had recovered productive TCRB sequences.

TCRB sequencing was done at Survey resolution level. Repertoires were generated with immunoSEQ multiplex PCR, while TCRdb's copy carries only in-frame clones and drops some. Of around 6,200 clones in the sample, 84% are singletons; the top ten hold approximately 0.6%. This sample's time point: 2015-2016 season, 7 days after influenza vaccination. This clone was picked up one time. The antigen remains undetermined. CDR1 is SGHRS, CDR2 YFSETQ, per germline. Trimming at V came to 0 bases and at J to 2 bases, leaving 4 bases not matched to a gene. This CDR3 spans 16 amino acids. Material: CXCR5- memory CD4+ T cells sorted from blood, obtained 7 days after influenza vaccination. The receptor's source is an adult who received the influenza vaccine. The rearrangement uses TRBV5-1 and TRBJ2-5, with 10 bases fitting TRBD2. In DNA, the CDR3 is TGCGCCAGCAGCTTGGAAGGACTAGCGGCACAAGAGACCCAGTACTTC. Its translation: CASSLEGLAAQETQYF.